Listed below are T cell receptor beta chains from one sample, sequenced in a study of T cells after yellow fever vaccination. TCRdb re-called the 5' RACE reads through MiXCR, storing one row per CDR3 protein. The data show some 600,000 distinct CDR3 sequences, more than 9% seen once. The specimen comprised PBMCs, sampled on the day of the yellow fever booster vaccination. The receptors shown here come from a man younger than 40 who received the YFV17D yellow fever vaccine. Each CDR3 is given with its conserved first and last residue. The order of the fields is J gene, V gene, CDR3 protein.

TRBJ1-3	TRBV20-1	CCARDSRRISGNTIYF
TRBJ2-3	TRBV7-9	CASSSPPDTQYF
TRBJ1-5	TRBV5-1	CASSLVPDQPQHF
TRBJ2-5	TRBV27	CASIGGVSKTQYF
TRBJ1-2	TRBV4-3	CASSQDILWGGAANYGYTF
TRBJ2-7	TRBV27	CASSLSTGGSMYEQYF
TRBJ1-1	TRBV18	CASSPGTGSSEAFF
TRBJ2-2	TRBV7-2	CASSLTGLAGAGELFF
TRBJ2-5	TRBV7-9	CASSRRGQVETQYF
TRBJ2-7	TRBV7-3	CASSPGPRAHEQYF
TRBJ2-7	TRBV7-2	CASSPGGKSYEQYF